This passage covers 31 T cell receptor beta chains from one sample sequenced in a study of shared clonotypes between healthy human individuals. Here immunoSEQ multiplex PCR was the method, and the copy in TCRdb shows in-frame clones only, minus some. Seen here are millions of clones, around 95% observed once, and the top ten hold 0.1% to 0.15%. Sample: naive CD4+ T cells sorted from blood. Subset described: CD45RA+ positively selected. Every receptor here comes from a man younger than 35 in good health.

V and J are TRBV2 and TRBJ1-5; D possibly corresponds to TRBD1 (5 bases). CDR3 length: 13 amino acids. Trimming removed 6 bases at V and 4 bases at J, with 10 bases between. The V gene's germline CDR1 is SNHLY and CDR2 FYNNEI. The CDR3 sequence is CASRWDGNQPQHF. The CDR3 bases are TGTGCCAGCAGATGGGACGGGAATCAGCCCCAGCATTTT.

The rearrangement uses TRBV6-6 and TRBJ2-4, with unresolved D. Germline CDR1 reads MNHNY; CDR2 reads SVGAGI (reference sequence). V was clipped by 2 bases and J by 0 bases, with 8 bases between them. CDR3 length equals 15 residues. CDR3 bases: TGTGCCAGCAGTTACCAGGAACTAGCCAAAAACATTCAGTACTTC. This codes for CASSYQELAKNIQYF.

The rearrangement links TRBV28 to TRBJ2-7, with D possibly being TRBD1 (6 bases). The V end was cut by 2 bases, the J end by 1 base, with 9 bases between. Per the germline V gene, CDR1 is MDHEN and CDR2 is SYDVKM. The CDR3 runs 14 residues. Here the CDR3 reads CASSLDRRSYEQYF. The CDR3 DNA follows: TGTGCCAGCAGTTTAGACAGGAGATCCTACGAGCAGTACTTC. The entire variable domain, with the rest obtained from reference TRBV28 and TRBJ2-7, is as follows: DVKVTQSSRYLVKRTGEKVFLECVQDMDHENMFWYRQDPGLGLRLIYFSYDVKMKEKGDIPEGYSVSREKKERFSLILESASTNQTSMYLCASSLDRRSYEQYFGPGTRLTVT.

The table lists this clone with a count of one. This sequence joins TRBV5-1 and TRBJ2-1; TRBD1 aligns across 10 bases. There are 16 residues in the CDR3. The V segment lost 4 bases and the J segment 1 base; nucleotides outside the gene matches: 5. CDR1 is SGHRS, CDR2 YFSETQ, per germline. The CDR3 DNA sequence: TGCGCCAGCAGCGACAGGGGGCTTGTGTCCTACAATGAGCAGTTCTTC. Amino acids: CASSDRGLVSYNEQFF.

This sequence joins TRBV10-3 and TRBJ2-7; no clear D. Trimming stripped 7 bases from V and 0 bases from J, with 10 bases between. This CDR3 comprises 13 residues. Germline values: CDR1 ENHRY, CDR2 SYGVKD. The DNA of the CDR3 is TGTGCCATCAATTCACCAGACTCCTACGAGCAGTACTTC. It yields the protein CAINSPDSYEQYF.

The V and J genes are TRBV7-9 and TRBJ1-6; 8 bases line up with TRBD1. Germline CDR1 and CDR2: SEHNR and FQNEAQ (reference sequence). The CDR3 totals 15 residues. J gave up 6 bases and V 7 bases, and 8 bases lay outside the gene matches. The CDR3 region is CASTPGTGVNSPLHF. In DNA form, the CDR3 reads TGTGCCAGCACTCCCGGGACAGGAGTTAATTCACCCCTCCACTTT.

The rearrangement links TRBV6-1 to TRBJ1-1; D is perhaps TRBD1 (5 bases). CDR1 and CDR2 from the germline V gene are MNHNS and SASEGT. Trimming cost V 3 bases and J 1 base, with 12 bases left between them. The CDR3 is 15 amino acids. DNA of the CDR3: TGTGCCAGCAGTGAGGGAGGGGCCTGGAACACTGAAGCTTTCTTT. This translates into CASSEGGAWNTEAFF.

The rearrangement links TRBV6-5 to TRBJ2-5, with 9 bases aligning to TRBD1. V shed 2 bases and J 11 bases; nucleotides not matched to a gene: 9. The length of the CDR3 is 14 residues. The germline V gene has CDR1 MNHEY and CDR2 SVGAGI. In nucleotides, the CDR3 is TGTGCCAGCAGTTACGGACAGGGGAGTGGAGAGCAGTACTTC. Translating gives CASSYGQGSGEQYF.

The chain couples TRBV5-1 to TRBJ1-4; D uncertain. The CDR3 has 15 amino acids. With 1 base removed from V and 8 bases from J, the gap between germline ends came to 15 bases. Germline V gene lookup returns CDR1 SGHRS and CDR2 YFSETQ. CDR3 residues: CASSLRYGSEEKLFF. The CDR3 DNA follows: TGCGCCAGCAGCTTGAGGTACGGGAGTGAAGAAAAACTGTTTTTT.

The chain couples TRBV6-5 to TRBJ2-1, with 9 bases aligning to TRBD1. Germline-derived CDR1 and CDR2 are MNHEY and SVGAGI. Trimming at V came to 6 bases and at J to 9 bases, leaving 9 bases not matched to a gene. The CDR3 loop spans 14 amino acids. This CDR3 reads CASSRTGDTTEQFF. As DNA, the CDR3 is TGTGCCAGCAGCAGGACAGGGGACACTACTGAGCAGTTCTTC.

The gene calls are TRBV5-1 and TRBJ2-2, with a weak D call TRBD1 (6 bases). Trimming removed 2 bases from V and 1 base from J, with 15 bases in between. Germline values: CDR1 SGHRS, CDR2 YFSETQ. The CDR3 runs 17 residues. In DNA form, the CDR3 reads TGCGCCAGCAGCTTCGTAGGGGGAAGGCAGAACACCGGGGAGCTGTTTTTT. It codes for CASSFVGGRQNTGELFF.

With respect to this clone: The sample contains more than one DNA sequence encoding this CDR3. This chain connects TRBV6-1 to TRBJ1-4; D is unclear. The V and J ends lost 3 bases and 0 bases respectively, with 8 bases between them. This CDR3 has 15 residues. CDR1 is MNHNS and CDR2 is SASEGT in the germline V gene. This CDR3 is CASSESGATNEKLFF. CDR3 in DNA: TGTGCCAGCAGTGAGTCCGGTGCAACTAATGAAAAACTGTTTTTT.

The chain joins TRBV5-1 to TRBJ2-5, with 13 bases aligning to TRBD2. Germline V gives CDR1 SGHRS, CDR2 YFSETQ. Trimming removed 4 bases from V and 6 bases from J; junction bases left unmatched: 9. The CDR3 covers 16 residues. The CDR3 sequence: CASSIGTSGKGQTQYF. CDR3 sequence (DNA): TGCGCCAGCAGCATCGGGACTAGCGGGAAGGGGCAGACCCAGTACTTC.

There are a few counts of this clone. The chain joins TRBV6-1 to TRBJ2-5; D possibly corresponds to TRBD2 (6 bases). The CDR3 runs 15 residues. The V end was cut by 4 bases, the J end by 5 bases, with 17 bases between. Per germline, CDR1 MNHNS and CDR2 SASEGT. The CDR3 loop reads CASSGGGGAGETQYF. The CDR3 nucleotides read TGTGCCAGCAGTGGGGGCGGCGGGGCCGGGGAGACCCAGTACTTC.

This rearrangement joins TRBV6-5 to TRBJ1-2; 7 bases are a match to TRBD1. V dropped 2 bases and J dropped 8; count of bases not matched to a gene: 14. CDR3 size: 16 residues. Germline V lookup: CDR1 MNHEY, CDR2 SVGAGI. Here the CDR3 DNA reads TGTGCCAGCAGTTACCCTGCGACAGGGCTTAGATGGGGCTACACCTTC. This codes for CASSYPATGLRWGYTF.

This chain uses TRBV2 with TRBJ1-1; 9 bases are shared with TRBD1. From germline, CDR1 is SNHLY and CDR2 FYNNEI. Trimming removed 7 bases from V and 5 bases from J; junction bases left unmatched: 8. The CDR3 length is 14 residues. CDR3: CASTKQGARTEAFF. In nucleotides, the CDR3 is TGTGCCAGCACTAAACAGGGGGCGAGGACTGAAGCTTTCTTT.

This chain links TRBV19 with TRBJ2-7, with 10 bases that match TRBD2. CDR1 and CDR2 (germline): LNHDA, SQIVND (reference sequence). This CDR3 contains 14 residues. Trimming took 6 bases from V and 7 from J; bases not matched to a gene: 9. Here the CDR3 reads CASRGLAGAREQYF. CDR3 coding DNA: TGTGCCAGTAGGGGGCTAGCGGGAGCAAGGGAGCAGTACTTC. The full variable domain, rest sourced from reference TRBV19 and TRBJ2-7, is DGGITQSPKYLFRKEGQNVTLSCEQNLNHDAMYWYRQDPGQGLRLIYYSQIVNDFQKGDIAEGYSVSREKKESFPLTVTSAQKNPTAFYLCASRGLAGAREQYFGPGTRLTVT.

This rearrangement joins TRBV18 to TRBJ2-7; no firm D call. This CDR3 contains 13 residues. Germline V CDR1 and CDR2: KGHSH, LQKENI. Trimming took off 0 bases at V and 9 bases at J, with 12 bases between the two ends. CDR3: CASSPPNGEVQYF. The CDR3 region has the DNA TGTGCCAGCTCACCACCTAACGGAGAGGTGCAGTACTTC. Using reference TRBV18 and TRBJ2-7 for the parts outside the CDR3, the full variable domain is NAGVMQNPRHLVRRRGQEARLRCSPMKGHSHVYWYRQLPEEGLKFMVYLQKENIIDESGMPKERFSAEFPKEGPSILRIQQVVRGDSAAYFCASSPPNGEVQYFGPGTRLTVT.

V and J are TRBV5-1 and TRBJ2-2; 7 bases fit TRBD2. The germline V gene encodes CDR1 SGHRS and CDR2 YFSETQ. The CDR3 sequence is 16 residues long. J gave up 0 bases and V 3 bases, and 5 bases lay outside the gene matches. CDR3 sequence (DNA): TGCGCCAGCAGCTCAGGCGGGGGTGCGAACACCGGGGAGCTGTTTTTT. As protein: CASSSGGGANTGELFF.

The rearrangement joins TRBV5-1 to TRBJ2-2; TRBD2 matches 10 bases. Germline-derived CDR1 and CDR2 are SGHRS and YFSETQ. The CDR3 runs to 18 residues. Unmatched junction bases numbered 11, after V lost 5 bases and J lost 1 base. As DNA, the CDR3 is TGCGCCAGCAGTGTAGCGGGGGGCCGCGAGCAGAACACCGGGGAGCTGTTTTTT. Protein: CASSVAGGREQNTGELFF. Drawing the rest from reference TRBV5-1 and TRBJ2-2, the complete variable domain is KAGVTQTPRYLIKTRGQQVTLSCSPISGHRSVSWYQQTPGQGLQFLFEYFSETQRNKGNFPGRFSGRQFSNSRSEMNVSTLELGDSALYLCASSVAGGREQNTGELFFGEGSRLTVL.

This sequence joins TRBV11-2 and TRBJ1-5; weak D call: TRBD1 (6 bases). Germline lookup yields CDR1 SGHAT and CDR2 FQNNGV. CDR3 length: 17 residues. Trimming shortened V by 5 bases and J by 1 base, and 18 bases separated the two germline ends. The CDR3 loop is CASSPTTGHLSNQPQHF. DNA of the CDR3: TGTGCCAGCAGCCCTACTACGGGACACCTAAGCAATCAGCCCCAGCATTTT.

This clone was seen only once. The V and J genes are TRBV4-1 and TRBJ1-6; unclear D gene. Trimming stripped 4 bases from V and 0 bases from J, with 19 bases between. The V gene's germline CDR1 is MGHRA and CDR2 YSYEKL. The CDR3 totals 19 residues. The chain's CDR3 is CASSPFPVDGSSYNSPLHF. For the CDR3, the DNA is TGCGCCAGCAGCCCCTTCCCCGTCGACGGCAGCTCCTATAATTCACCCCTCCACTTT.

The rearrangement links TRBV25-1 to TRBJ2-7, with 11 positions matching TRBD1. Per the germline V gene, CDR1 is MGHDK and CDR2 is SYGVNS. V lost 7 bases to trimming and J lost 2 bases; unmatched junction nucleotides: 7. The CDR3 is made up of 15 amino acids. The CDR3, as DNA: TGTGCCAGCACCCCGGGGGGACAGGGGGCCTACGAGCAGTACTTC. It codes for CASTPGGQGAYEQYF.

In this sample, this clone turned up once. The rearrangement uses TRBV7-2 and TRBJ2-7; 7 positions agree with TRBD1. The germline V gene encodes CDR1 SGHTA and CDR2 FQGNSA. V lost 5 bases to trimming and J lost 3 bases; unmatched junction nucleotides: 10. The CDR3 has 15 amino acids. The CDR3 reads CASSPSSGQFYEQYF. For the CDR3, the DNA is TGTGCCAGCAGCCCCTCATCGGGACAGTTCTACGAGCAGTACTTC.

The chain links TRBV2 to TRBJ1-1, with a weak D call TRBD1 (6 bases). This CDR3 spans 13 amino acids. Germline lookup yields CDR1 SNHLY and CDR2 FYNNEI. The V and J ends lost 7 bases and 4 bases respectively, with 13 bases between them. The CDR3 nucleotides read TGTGCCAGCACGGAACAGGGATCCACTGAAGCTTTCTTT. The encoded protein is CASTEQGSTEAFF. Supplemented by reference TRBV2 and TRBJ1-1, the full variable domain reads EPEVTQTPSHQVTQMGQEVILRCVPISNHLYFYWYRQILGQKVEFLVSFYNNEISEKSEIFDDQFSVERPDGSNFTLKIRSTKLEDSAMYFCASTEQGSTEAFFGQGTRLTVV.

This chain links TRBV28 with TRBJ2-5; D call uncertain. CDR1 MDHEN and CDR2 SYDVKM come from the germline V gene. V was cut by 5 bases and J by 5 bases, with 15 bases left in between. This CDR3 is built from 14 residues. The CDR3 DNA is TGTGCCAGCAGTCGTGGCGAGGTGATGGAGACCCAGTACTTC. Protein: CASSRGEVMETQYF.

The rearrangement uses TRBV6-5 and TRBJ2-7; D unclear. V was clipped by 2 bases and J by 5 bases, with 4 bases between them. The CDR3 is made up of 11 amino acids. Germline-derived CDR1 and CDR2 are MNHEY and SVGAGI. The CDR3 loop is CASSYADEQYF. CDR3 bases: TGTGCCAGCAGTTACGCAGACGAGCAGTACTTC.

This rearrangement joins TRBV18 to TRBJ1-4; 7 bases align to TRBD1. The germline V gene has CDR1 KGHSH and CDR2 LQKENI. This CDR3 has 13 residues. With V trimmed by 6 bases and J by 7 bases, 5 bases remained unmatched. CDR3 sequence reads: CASSGRGTEKLFF. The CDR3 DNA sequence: TGTGCCAGCTCGGGCAGGGGGACTGAAAAACTGTTTTTT.

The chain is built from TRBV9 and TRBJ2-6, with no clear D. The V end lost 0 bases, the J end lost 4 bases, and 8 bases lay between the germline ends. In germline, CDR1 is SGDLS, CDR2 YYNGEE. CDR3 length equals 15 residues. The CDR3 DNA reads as TGTGCCAGCAGCGTAGTGACTTCCGGGGCCAACGTCCTGACTTTC. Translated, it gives CASSVVTSGANVLTF.

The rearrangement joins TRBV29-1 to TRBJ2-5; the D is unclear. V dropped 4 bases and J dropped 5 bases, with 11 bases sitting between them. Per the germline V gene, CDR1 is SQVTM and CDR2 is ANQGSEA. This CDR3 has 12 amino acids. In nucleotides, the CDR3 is TGCAGCGTTGGCCGGTCGTACGAGACCCAGTACTTC. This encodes CSVGRSYETQYF.

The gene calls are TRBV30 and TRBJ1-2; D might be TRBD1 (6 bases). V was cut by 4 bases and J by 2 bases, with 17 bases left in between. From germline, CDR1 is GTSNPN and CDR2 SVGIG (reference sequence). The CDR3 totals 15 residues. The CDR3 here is CAWTPRGLANYGYTF. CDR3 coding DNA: TGTGCCTGGACCCCCAGGGGACTCGCAAACTATGGCTACACCTTC.